The 17 T cell receptor beta chains presented below share a single source sample, sequenced in a study of T cell responses to AZD1222 COVID-19 vaccine. The repertoire was sequenced with immunoSEQ multiplex PCR; TCRdb's copy has only in-frame clones and lacks some. The table includes about 130,000 clones, more than 85% detected once. This specimen consisted of peripheral blood, obtained on day 0 of AZD1222 vaccination. The receptors shown here come from an adult in good health.

V is TRBV6-2 or TRBV6-3 and J is TRBJ1-1; 7 bases are a match to TRBD1. Germline V lookup: CDR1 MNHEY, CDR2 SVGEGT. The CDR3 covers 13 residues. With 1 base clipped from V and 10 bases from J, the junction kept 6 bases outside the gene matches. CDR3 sequence (DNA): TGTGCCAGCAGTTACTTACAGGGGCATCTAGCTTTCTTT. Its translation: CASSYLQGHLAFF.

V usage is TRBV6-1 and J usage is TRBJ2-1; D unclear. The V end was cut by 3 bases, the J end by 10 bases, with 10 bases between. The CDR3 sequence is 12 residues long. Germline V gene lookup returns CDR1 MNHNS and CDR2 SASEGT. CDR3 coding DNA: TGTGCCAGCAGTGATAACTATGAGGAGCAGTTCTTC. This sequence encodes CASSDNYEEQFF.

The chain carries TRBV4-1 and TRBJ1-2, with D tentatively TRBD1 (6 bases). The germline gives CDR1 MGHRA, CDR2 YSYEKL. Between the trimmed V and J ends, which lost 4 bases and 8 bases, there was a span of 26 bases. The CDR3 spans 17 residues. CDR3 bases: TGCGCCAGCAGCCTCCCCCGGACAGATAAGGAAAGTCGAGGCTACACCTTC. Protein: CASSLPRTDKESRGYTF.

This chain uses TRBV11-3 with TRBJ2-1; perhaps TRBD2 as D (5 bases). This CDR3 has 16 amino acids. V shed 5 bases and J shed 7 bases, with 21 bases lying between them. Germline-derived CDR1 and CDR2 are SGHNT and YENEEA. Here the CDR3 DNA reads TGTGCCAGCAGCCCTTACGCGTCTAGCAAAAATAATGAGCAGTTCTTC. This codes for CASSPYASSKNNEQFF. The full variable domain, completed using reference TRBV11-3 and TRBJ2-1, is EAGVVQSPRYKIIEKKQPVAFWCNPISGHNTLYWYLQNLGQGPELLIRYENEEAVDDSQLPKDRFSAERLKGVDSTLKIQPAELGDSAVYLCASSPYASSKNNEQFFGPGTRLTVL.

The CDR3 region is CASSKGMGNQPQHF. Written as DNA, the CDR3 is TGCGCCAGCAGCAAGGGTATGGGCAATCAGCCCCAGCATTTT. The chain employs TRBV5-1 and TRBJ1-5; D call uncertain. Germline CDR1 reads SGHRS; CDR2 reads YFSETQ. Trimming removed 4 bases at V and 2 bases at J, with 10 bases between. This CDR3 comprises 14 residues.

This chain uses TRBV27 with TRBJ1-6, with D tentatively TRBD1 (6 bases). CDR3 length: 14 amino acids. Per the germline V gene, CDR1 is MNHEY and CDR2 is SMNVEV (reference sequence). V dropped 7 bases and J dropped 4 bases, with 11 bases sitting between them. CDR3 DNA: TGTGCCAGCACAGTCGGACAGTATAATTCACCCCTCCACTTT. Protein product: CASTVGQYNSPLHF.

The V gene is TRBV7-3, the J gene TRBJ1-1, with a possible D match to TRBD1 (5 bases). This CDR3 is built from 14 residues. The V end was cut by 1 base, the J end by 4 bases, with 10 bases between. CDR1 SGHTA and CDR2 FQGTGA come from the germline V gene. Written as DNA, the CDR3 is TGTGCCAGCAGCTTAATCGGGGGGAGCACTGAAGCTTTCTTT. As protein: CASSLIGGSTEAFF.

In its sample, this clone was seen once. The chain uses TRBV5-4 and TRBJ2-1; the match to TRBD2 covers 8 bases. Looked up from germline, CDR1 is SGHNT and CDR2 is YYREEE (reference sequence). The junction had 5 bases not matched to a gene; V was cut back by 0 bases and J by 15 bases. This CDR3 has 12 amino acids. The CDR3 sequence: CASSLGAGGTFF. As DNA, the CDR3 is TGTGCCAGCAGCTTGGGGGCGGGAGGTACGTTCTTC.

The chain carries TRBV15 and TRBJ1-2; TRBD1 is a possible D gene (6 bases). CDR3 length: 17 amino acids. V was shortened by 1 base and J by 6 bases, with 21 bases between the two germline ends. Germline loops: CDR1 LNHNV, CDR2 YYDKDF (reference sequence). The CDR3 coding sequence is TGTGCCACCAGCAGAGGACAAAGTAGGGGGGCGGAAGATGGCTACACCTTC. Translation: CATSRGQSRGAEDGYTF.

The chain joins TRBV5-1 to TRBJ2-4; TRBD1 aligns across 8 bases. There are 16 residues in the CDR3. V lost 3 bases and J lost 7; bases outside the gene matches: 12. Germline CDR1 reads SGHRS; CDR2 reads YFSETQ. CDR3 amino acids: CASSSEGTGGVNIQYF. CDR3 in DNA: TGCGCCAGCAGCTCAGAGGGGACAGGCGGCGTGAACATTCAGTACTTC. The variable domain in full, completed from reference TRBV5-1 and TRBJ2-4, reads KAGVTQTPRYLIKTRGQQVTLSCSPISGHRSVSWYQQTPGQGLQFLFEYFSETQRNKGNFPGRFSGRQFSNSRSEMNVSTLELGDSALYLCASSSEGTGGVNIQYFGAGTRLSVL.

The rearrangement links TRBV5-1 to TRBJ2-5, with D perhaps matching TRBD1 or TRBD2 (7 bases each). The germline V and J ends were trimmed by 1 base and 1 base, with 14 bases remaining between them. CDR1 and CDR2 (germline): SGHRS, YFSETQ. The CDR3 consists of 16 residues. The CDR3 DNA is TGCGCCAGCAGCTTGCCACCCAGGGGGGGCCAAGAGACCCAGTACTTC. Protein: CASSLPPRGGQETQYF.

The V call is TRBV11-2, the J call TRBJ1-1; D gene ambiguous. The V gene lost 3 bases and the J gene lost 2 bases, with 16 bases spanning the gap. The germline V gene has CDR1 SGHAT and CDR2 FQNNGV. The CDR3 is made up of 16 amino acids. The chain's CDR3 is CASSLSLGQLNTEAFF. For the CDR3, the DNA is TGTGCCAGCAGCTTGTCCCTAGGGCAGCTTAACACTGAAGCTTTCTTT.

For this clone: Other DNA sequences in this specimen translate into the identical CDR3. The CDR3 sequence: CASSDLGNYGYTF. In nucleotides, the CDR3 is TGTGCCAGCAGTGATTTGGGGAACTATGGCTACACCTTC. The rearrangement links TRBV6-1 to TRBJ1-2; the D is unclear. CDR3 size: 13 residues. Germline-derived CDR1 and CDR2 are MNHNS and SASEGT. V shed 3 bases and J shed 2 bases, with 7 bases lying between them.

The chain carries TRBV9 and TRBJ2-5, with 11 bases fitting TRBD2. CDR1 is SGDLS, CDR2 YYNGEE, per germline. With V trimmed by 0 bases and J by 7 bases, 5 bases remained unmatched. This CDR3 spans 15 amino acids. The CDR3 protein is CASSVDTSGSATQYF. The CDR3 bases are TGTGCCAGCAGCGTAGATACTAGCGGGAGTGCGACCCAGTACTTC.

The chain uses TRBV19 and TRBJ2-2, with 8 bases lining up with TRBD2. The CDR3 is made up of 17 amino acids. With V trimmed by 4 bases and J by 0 bases, 7 bases remained unmatched. From germline, CDR1 is LNHDA and CDR2 SQIVND (reference sequence). The CDR3 DNA follows: TGTGCCAGTAGTAGGGGGGTAGCGGGAACGAACACCGGGGAGCTGTTTTTT. Its protein is CASSRGVAGTNTGELFF.

This chain connects TRBV5-1 to TRBJ1-2, with 10 bases matching TRBD1. Germline CDR1 SGHRS, CDR2 YFSETQ. The trim removed 1 base at V and 0 bases at J, leaving 9 bases unmatched. The CDR3 length is 18 residues. DNA for the CDR3: TGCGCCAGCAGCTTGCAAGGGACAGGGGCGACAGCTAACTATGGCTACACCTTC. This translates into CASSLQGTGATANYGYTF.

The CDR3: CSASWGRAYEQYF. As DNA, the CDR3 is TGCAGTGCTAGTTGGGGCAGGGCCTACGAGCAGTACTTC. V is TRBV20-1 and J is TRBJ2-7, with D maybe TRBD1 (5 bases). The CDR3 consists of 13 residues. Looked up from germline, CDR1 is DFQATT and CDR2 is SNEGSKA (reference sequence). V was trimmed by 3 bases and J by 2 bases, leaving 11 bases between them.